Below, one T cell receptor (beta chain) is given with its context. CDR1 and CDR2 (germline): MNHEY, SMNVEV (reference sequence). The CDR3 length is 16 residues. Trimming pared 7 bases from V and 4 bases from J, leaving 20 bases between. The data originate from a study of cytomegalovirus exposure and HLA in healthy donors. The study ran its PCR with 60 Vbeta and 13 Jbeta primers. Sequenced by immunoSEQ multiplex PCR; TCRdb stores in-frame clones only, minus some. Among some 120,000 clones, 55% to 75% were seen once, and the ten largest hold nearly 9.5%. J is TRBJ2-1 and V is TRBV27; weak D call: TRBD2 (6 bases). Sequencing was performed on PBMCs. This receptor was obtained from a woman between 40 and 55 years old in good health and CMV-seropositive. The DNA of the CDR3 is TGTGCCAGCACCGCCTTGGAGGGCGGGCTATACAATGAGCAGTTCTTC. Translated: CASTALEGGLYNEQFF.